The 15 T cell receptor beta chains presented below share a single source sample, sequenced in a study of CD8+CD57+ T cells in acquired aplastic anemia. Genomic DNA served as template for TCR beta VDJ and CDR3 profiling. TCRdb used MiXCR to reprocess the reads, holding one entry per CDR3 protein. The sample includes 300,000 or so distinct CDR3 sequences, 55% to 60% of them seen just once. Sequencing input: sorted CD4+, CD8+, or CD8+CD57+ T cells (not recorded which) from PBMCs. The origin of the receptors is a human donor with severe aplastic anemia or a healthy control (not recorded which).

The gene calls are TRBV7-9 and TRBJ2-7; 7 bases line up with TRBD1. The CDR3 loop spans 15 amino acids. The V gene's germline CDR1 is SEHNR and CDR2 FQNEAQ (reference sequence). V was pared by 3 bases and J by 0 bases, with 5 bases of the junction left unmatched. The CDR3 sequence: CASSLGQSYSYEQYF. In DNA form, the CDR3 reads TGTGCCAGCAGCTTGGGACAGTCGTACTCCTACGAGCAGTACTTC.

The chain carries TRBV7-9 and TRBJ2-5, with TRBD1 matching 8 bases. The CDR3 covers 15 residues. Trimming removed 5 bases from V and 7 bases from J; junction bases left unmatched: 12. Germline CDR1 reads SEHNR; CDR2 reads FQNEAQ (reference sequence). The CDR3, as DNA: TGTGCCAGCAGCCCAGGACAGGGCGGTGAAGTGACCCAGTACTTC. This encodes CASSPGQGGEVTQYF.

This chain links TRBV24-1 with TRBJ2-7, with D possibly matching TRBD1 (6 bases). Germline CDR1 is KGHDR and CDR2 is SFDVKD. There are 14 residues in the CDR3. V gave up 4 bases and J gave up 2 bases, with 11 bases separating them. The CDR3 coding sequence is TGTGCCACCAGTGACCACAGGGTCCCCTACGAGCAGTACTTC. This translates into CATSDHRVPYEQYF.

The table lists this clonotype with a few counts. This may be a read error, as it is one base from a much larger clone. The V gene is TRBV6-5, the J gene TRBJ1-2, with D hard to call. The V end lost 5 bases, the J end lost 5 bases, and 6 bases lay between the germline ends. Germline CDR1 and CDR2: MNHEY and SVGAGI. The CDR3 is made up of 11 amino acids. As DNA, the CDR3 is TGTGCCAGCAGTGAATTTTATGGCTACACCTTC. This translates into CASSEFYGYTF.

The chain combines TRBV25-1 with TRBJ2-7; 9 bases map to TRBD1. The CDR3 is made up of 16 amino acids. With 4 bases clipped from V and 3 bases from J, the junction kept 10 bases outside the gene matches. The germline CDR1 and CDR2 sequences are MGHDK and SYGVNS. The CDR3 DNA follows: TGTGCCAGCAGTGTTTACTCCGGGACAGGGTTCTACGAGCAGTACTTC. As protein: CASSVYSGTGFYEQYF.

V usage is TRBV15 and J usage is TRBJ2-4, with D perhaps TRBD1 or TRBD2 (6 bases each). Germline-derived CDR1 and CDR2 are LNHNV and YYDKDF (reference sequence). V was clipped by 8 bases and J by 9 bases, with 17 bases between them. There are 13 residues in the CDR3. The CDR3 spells CATGQRAAGIQYF. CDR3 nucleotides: TGTGCCACCGGACAGCGGGCCGCGGGCATTCAGTACTTC.

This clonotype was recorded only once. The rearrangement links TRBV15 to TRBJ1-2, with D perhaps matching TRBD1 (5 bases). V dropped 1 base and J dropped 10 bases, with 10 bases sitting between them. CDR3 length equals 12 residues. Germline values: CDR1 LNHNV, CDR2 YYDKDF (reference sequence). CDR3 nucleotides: TGTGCCACCAGCAGAGGACAGAATGCCTACACCTTC. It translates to CATSRGQNAYTF.

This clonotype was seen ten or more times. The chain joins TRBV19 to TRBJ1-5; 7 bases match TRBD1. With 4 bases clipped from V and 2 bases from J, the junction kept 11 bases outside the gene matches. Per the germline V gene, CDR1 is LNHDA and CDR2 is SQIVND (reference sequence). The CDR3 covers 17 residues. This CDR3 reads CASSSPSWTGRNQPQHF. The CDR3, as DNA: TGTGCCAGTAGTAGCCCATCTTGGACAGGCCGCAATCAGCCCCAGCATTTT.

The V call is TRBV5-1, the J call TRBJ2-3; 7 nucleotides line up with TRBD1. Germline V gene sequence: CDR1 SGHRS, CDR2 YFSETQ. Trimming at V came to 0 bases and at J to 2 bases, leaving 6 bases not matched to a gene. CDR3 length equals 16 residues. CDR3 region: CASSLATTGTTDTQYF. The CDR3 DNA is TGCGCCAGCAGCTTGGCGACGACAGGGACCACAGATACGCAGTATTTT.

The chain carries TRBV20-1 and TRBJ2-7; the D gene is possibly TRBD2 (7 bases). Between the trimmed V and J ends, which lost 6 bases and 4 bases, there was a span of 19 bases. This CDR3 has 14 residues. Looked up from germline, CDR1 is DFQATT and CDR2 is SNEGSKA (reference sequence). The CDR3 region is CSAGVGGQTYEQYF. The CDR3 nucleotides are TGCAGTGCGGGTGTGGGGGGGCAAACGTACGAGCAGTACTTC.

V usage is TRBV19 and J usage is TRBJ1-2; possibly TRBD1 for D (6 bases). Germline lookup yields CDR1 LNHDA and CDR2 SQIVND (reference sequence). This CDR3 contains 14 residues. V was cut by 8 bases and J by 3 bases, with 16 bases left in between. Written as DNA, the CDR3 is TGTGCCAGTTACCCTACAGGGCGGGACTATGGCTACACCTTC. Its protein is CASYPTGRDYGYTF. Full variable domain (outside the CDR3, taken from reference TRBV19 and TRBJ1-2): DGGITQSPKYLFRKEGQNVTLSCEQNLNHDAMYWYRQDPGQGLRLIYYSQIVNDFQKGDIAEGYSVSREKKESFPLTVTSAQKNPTAFYLCASYPTGRDYGYTFGSGTRLTVV.

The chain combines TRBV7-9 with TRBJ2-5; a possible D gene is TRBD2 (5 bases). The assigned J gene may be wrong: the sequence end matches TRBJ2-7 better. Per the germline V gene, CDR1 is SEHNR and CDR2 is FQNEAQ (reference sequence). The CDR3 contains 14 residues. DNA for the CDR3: TGTGCCAGCAGCACCCAGGACGGGACCTACGAGCAGTACTTC. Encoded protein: CASSTQDGTYEQYF.

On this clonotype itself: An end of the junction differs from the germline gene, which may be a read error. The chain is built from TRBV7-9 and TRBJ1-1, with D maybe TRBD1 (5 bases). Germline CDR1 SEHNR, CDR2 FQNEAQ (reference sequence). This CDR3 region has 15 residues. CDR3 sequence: CASSLAPRVRTEAFF. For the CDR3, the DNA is TGCGCCAGCAGCTTGGCTCCCAGGGTCCGGACTGAAGCTTTCTTT.

CDR3 nucleotide sequence: TGTGCCACCAGCAAAACACAGGGGCCATCCTACGAGCAGTACTTC. Its translation: CATSKTQGPSYEQYF. The gene calls are TRBV15 and TRBJ2-7, with TRBD1 identical over 7 bases. V trimming: 4 bases; J trimming: 1 base; junction bases outside the gene matches: 7. CDR3 length: 15 amino acids. Germline CDR1 is LNHNV and CDR2 is YYDKDF (reference sequence).

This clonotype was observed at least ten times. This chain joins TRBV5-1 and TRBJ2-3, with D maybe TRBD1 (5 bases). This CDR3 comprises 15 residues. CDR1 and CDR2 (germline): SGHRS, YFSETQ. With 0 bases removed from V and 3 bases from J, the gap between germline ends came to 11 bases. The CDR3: CASSLGQPRTDTQYF. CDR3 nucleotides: TGCGCCAGCAGCTTGGGACAGCCAAGAACAGATACGCAGTATTTT.